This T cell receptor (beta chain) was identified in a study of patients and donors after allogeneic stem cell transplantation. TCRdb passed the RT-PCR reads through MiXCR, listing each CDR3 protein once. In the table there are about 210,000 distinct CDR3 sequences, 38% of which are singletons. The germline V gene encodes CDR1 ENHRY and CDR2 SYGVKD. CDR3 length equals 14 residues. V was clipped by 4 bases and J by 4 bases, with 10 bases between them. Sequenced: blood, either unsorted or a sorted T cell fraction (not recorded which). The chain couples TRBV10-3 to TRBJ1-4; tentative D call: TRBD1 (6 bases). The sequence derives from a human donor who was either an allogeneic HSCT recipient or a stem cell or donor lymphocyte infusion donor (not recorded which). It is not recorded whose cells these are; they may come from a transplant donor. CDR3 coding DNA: TGTGCCATCAGTGCGGGACAAGTTAATGAAAAACTGTTTTTT. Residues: CAISAGQVNEKLFF.